This T cell receptor beta chain was sequenced for a study of blood T cell repertoires in COVID-19. Sequencing was performed with immunoSEQ multiplex PCR; in TCRdb, only in-frame clones are kept and a portion is missing. This table holds around 60,000 clones, roughly 90% found once. The V and J ends lost 1 base and 7 bases respectively, with 8 bases between them. In germline, CDR1 is KGHSH, CDR2 LQKENI. The CDR3 has 14 residues. Material: peripheral blood. The receptor was isolated from a man between 65 and 85 years old with acute or convalescent COVID-19. The J gene is TRBJ1-6, the V gene TRBV18; TRBD1 might be the D (5 bases). The CDR3 sequence: CASSPQGLNSPLHF. In DNA, the CDR3 is TGTGCCAGCTCACCACAGGGGCTCAATTCACCCCTCCACTTT. The entire variable domain, with the rest obtained from reference TRBV18 and TRBJ1-6, is as follows: NAGVMQNPRHLVRRRGQEARLRCSPMKGHSHVYWYRQLPEEGLKFMVYLQKENIIDESGMPKERFSAEFPKEGPSILRIQQVVRGDSAAYFCASSPQGLNSPLHFGNGTRLTVT.